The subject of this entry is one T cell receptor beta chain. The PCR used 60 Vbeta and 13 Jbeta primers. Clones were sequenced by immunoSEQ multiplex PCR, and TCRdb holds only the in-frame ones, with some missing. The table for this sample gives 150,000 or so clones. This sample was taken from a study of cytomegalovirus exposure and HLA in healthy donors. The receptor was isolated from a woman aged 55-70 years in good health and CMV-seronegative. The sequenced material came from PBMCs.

The CDR3 spells CAISESGGRNQPQHF. DNA of the CDR3: TGTGCCATCAGTGAGTCTGGCGGGCGGAATCAGCCCCAGCATTTT. V is TRBV10-3 and J is TRBJ1-5; D not resolved. The CDR3 is made up of 15 amino acids. The germline V gene encodes CDR1 ENHRY and CDR2 SYGVKD. V lost 0 bases and J lost 4, with 10 bases in between.